The present TCR beta chain was sequenced within a study of T cells in Graves' hyperthyroidism and ophthalmopathy. Amplification targeted TCR beta CDR3 regions from RNA transcripts. The primer set for the first-round RT-PCR of the TCR CDR3 was HTBI. TCRdb reanalysed the multiplex PCR reads using MiXCR and keeps one entry per CDR3 protein. Among 500,000 to 750,000 distinct CDR3 sequences, around 14% were seen once, and the ten largest hold around 7.5%. Germline CDR1 reads LNHDA; CDR2 reads SQIVND (reference sequence). The CDR3 runs 14 residues. The V end was cut by 0 bases, the J end by 9 bases, with 11 bases between.

The receptor comes from a woman aged 25 to 45 with Graves' hyperthyroidism. The sample was blood. The rearrangement joins TRBV19 to TRBJ2-2; the D is unclear. CDR3 region: CASSIDPGFRELFF. CDR3 DNA sequence: TGTGCCAGTAGTATAGATCCTGGGTTCCGGGAGCTGTTTTTT.